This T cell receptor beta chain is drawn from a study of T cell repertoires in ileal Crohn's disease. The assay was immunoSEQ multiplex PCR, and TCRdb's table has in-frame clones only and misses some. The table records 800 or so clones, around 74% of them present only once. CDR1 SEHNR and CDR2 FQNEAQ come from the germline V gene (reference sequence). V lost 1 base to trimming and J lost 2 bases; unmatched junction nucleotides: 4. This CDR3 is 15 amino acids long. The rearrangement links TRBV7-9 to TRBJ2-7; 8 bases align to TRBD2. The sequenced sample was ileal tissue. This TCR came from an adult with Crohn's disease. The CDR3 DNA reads TGTGCCAGCAGCTTAGAGGCGGGGGGTCCCTACGAGCAGTACTTC. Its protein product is CASSLEAGGPYEQYF. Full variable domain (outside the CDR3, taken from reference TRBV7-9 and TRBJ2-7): DTGVSQNPRHKITKRGQNVTFRCDPISEHNRLYWYRQTLGQGPEFLTYFQNEAQLEKSRLLSDRFSAERPKGSFSTLEIQRTEQGDSAMYLCASSLEAGGPYEQYFGPGTRLTVT.